Detailed here is one T cell receptor (beta chain). Its antigen is undetermined. Sorted-subset replicate PCRs used 200 ng of genomic DNA. This amount corresponded to approximately 30,000 T cell genomes. The method was immunoSEQ multiplex PCR; TCRdb's version includes in-frame clones alone and lacks a portion of them. The data hold around 2.5 million clones, with roughly 93% observed a single time. The data belong to a study of shared clonotypes between healthy human individuals. Across the whole study: There were three CD4 naive, three CD4 memory, two CD8 naive and one CD8 memory plates per donor.

This CDR3 spans 15 amino acids. Trimming cost V 5 bases and J 2 bases, with 15 bases left between them. Germline V gene lookup returns CDR1 LNHDA and CDR2 SQIVND (reference sequence). Findings and caveats of the study: Larger estimated richness was generally recorded for naive subsets relative to memory subsets.

CD4+ cells were split into CD45RA+ naive and CD45RA-negative memory subsets. The clonotype was recovered from a man between 18 and 35 years old in good health. Some clones in this sample may be carry-over from other donors' samples. Specimen: naive CD4+ T cells from PBMCs. Subset of the sample: CD45RA+ positively selected. This sequence joins TRBV19 and TRBJ1-1, with D tentatively TRBD1 (6 bases). CDR3 amino acids: CASSQTGLTNTEAFF. The CDR3 region has the DNA TGTGCCAGTAGTCAAACAGGGCTAACAAACACTGAAGCTTTCTTT.